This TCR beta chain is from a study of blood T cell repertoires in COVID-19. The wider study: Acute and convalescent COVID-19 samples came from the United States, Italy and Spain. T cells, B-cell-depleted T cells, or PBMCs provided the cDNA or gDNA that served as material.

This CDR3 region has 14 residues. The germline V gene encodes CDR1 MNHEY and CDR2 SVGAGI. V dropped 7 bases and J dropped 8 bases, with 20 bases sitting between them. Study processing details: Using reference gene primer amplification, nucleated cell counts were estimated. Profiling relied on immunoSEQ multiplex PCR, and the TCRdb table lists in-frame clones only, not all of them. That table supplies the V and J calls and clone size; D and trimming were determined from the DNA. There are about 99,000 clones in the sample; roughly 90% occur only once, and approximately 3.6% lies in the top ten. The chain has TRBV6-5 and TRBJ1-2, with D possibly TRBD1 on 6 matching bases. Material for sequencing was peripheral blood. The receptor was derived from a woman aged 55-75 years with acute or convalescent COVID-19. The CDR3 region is CASIGGGVGLGYTF. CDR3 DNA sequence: TGTGCCAGCATTGGGGGGGGCGTCGGTTTGGGCTACACCTTC.